The next 4 T cell receptor beta chains were all read from a single sample in a study of blood T cell repertoires in COVID-19. Profiling relied on immunoSEQ multiplex PCR, and the TCRdb table lists in-frame clones only, not all of them. The table shows 150,000 to 200,000 clones, with roughly 70% occurring only once. Sequenced input: peripheral blood. These TCRs come from a woman older than 75 with acute or convalescent COVID-19.

This clone was detected a few times. The rearrangement links TRBV27 to TRBJ1-2; TRBD1 might be the D (5 bases). Germline V CDR1 and CDR2: MNHEY, SMNVEV (reference sequence). V dropped 6 bases and J dropped 4 bases, with 12 bases sitting between them. The CDR3 totals 13 residues. CDR3 bases: TGTGCCAGCAGACCGACAGAGACCTATGGCTACACCTTC. Protein sequence: CASRPTETYGYTF.

This chain links TRBV7-3 with TRBJ1-6; D is uncertain. This CDR3 is built from 16 residues. Germline V gene data show CDR1 as SGHTA and CDR2 as FQGTGA. Trimming stripped 0 bases from V and 0 bases from J, with 6 bases between. The CDR3 bases are TGTGCCAGCAGCTTAACGGCCAGCTCCTATAATTCACCCCTCCACTTT. As protein: CASSLTASSYNSPLHF.

This rearrangement joins TRBV5-1 to TRBJ2-3; 7 bases align to TRBD1. The V segment lost 3 bases and the J segment 6 bases; nucleotides outside the gene matches: 10. This CDR3 is 15 amino acids long. Germline V gene lookup returns CDR1 SGHRS and CDR2 YFSETQ. CDR3 DNA sequence: TGCGCCAGCAGCTCGGGACAGAGTAACATGGATACGCAGTATTTT. It specifies CASSSGQSNMDTQYF.

This clone was found once. J is TRBJ1-2 and V is TRBV29-1; D is possibly TRBD1 (5 bases). CDR1 is SQVTM, CDR2 ANQGSEA, per germline. The CDR3 consists of 11 residues. Trimming stripped 7 bases from V and 4 bases from J, with 10 bases between. The CDR3 here is CSADDSYGYTF. The CDR3 region has the DNA TGCAGCGCGGACGACAGCTATGGCTACACCTTC.